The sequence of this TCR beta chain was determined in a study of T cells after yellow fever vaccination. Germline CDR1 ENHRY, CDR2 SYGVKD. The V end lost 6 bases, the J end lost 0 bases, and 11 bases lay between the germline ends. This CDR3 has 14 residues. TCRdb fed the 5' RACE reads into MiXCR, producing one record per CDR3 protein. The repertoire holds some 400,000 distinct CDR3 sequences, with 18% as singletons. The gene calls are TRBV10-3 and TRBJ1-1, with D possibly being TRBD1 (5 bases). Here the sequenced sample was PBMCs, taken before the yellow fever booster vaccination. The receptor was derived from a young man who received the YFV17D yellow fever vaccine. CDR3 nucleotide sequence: TGTGCCATCAGGCAAGGGACCGTGAACACTGAAGCTTTCTTT. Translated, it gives CAIRQGTVNTEAFF.